This entry lists 19 T cell receptor beta chains sequenced from one sample in a study of cytomegalovirus exposure and HLA in healthy donors (TCRdb year 2017). Receptor libraries were prepared by the immunoSEQ multiplex PCR assay. A mixture of 60 forward primers for TCR Vbeta segments and 13 reverse primers for TCR Jbeta segments was used in the multiplex PCR. TCRdb retrieved this table from immuneACCESS and kept in-frame rearrangements only. Not all clones are present; in checked studies, unresolved V genes account for under half, and no reason is known for the remainder. Per the sample table, the count is approximately 70,000 clones. Approximately 3.9% of the sample is in the top ten clones. The specimen was PBMCs. Source of these receptors: a female donor in good health and CMV-seropositive.

This chain connects TRBV19 to TRBJ1-2; 8 bases are shared with TRBD1. The V segment lost 6 bases and the J segment 3 bases; nucleotides outside the gene matches: 9. Per germline, CDR1 LNHDA and CDR2 SQIVND (reference sequence). This CDR3 has 15 residues. The CDR3 sequence is CASRDPGQGDYGYTF. CDR3 sequence (DNA): TGTGCCAGTAGAGACCCAGGACAGGGAGACTATGGCTACACCTTC. Drawing the rest from reference TRBV19 and TRBJ1-2, the complete variable domain is DGGITQSPKYLFRKEGQNVTLSCEQNLNHDAMYWYRQDPGQGLRLIYYSQIVNDFQKGDIAEGYSVSREKKESFPLTVTSAQKNPTAFYLCASRDPGQGDYGYTFGSGTRLTVV.

This chain uses TRBV20-1 with TRBJ2-5, with D perhaps TRBD2 (6 bases). V lost 6 bases to trimming and J lost 10 bases, with 12 bases between them. This CDR3 comprises 10 residues. Germline V gives CDR1 DFQATT, CDR2 SNEGSKA (reference sequence). The DNA of the CDR3 is TGCAGTGCCCTTGTCGGGGGCCAGTACTTC. It translates to CSALVGGQYF.

The chain is built from TRBV28 and TRBJ1-2, with D unresolved. Per germline, CDR1 MDHEN and CDR2 SYDVKM. The CDR3 contains 15 residues. Trimming took off 4 bases at V and 2 bases at J, with 14 bases between the two ends. The CDR3 protein is CASSYRPGTNYGYTF. The CDR3 coding sequence is TGTGCCAGCAGTTACCGGCCAGGAACGAACTATGGCTACACCTTC.

V is TRBV9 and J is TRBJ2-2; D call uncertain. V gave up 4 bases and J gave up 2 bases, with 9 bases separating them. The CDR3 loop spans 14 amino acids. In germline, CDR1 is SGDLS, CDR2 YYNGEE. CDR3 nucleotides: TGTGCCAGCAGCACTCTAGGCAACACCGGGGAGCTGTTTTTT. Translating it yields CASSTLGNTGELFF.

The chain has TRBV4-3 and TRBJ2-5, with D possibly matching TRBD2 (6 bases). CDR1 and CDR2 from the germline V gene are LGHNA and YSLEER. The CDR3 covers 15 residues. V was clipped by 0 bases and J by 1 base, with 9 bases between them. This CDR3 reads CASSQDTSSQETQYF. The DNA of the CDR3 is TGCGCCAGCAGCCAAGATACTAGCTCCCAAGAGACCCAGTACTTC.

J is TRBJ2-1 and V is TRBV28; 9 bases map to TRBD2. CDR1 and CDR2 from the germline V gene are MDHEN and SYDVKM. CDR3 length: 17 amino acids. With V trimmed by 4 bases and J by 5 bases, 12 bases remained unmatched. The CDR3 coding sequence is TGTGCCAGCAGTTCCAATCGCGGGGGGGACGAGAACAATGAGCAGTTCTTC. Amino acids: CASSSNRGGDENNEQFF.

The rearrangement links TRBV4-1 to TRBJ2-5; the D is unclear. This CDR3 contains 13 residues. Germline V gives CDR1 MGHRA, CDR2 YSYEKL. V gave up 6 bases and J gave up 1 base, with 9 bases separating them. The CDR3 reads CASRGTAQETQYF. CDR3 nucleotides: TGCGCCAGCAGAGGAACAGCCCAAGAGACCCAGTACTTC.

DNA for the CDR3: TGCGCCAGCAGCTTGTCAGTTCCCGGGGAGCTGTTTTTT. Protein: CASSLSVPGELFF. The gene calls are TRBV5-1 and TRBJ2-2; D unresolved. The V and J ends lost 1 base and 6 bases respectively, with 7 bases between them. CDR1 is SGHRS, CDR2 YFSETQ, per germline. This CDR3 is 13 amino acids long.

The CDR3 bases are TGTGCCAGCAGCTTCCTGAGCGGGGGGCGGACCCAGTACTTC. Amino acid sequence: CASSFLSGGRTQYF. This chain joins TRBV11-2 and TRBJ2-5; 9 positions match TRBD2. Germline loops: CDR1 SGHAT, CDR2 FQNNGV. Trimming at V came to 3 bases and at J to 7 bases, leaving 6 bases not matched to a gene. The CDR3 spans 14 residues.

The J gene is TRBJ2-3, the V gene TRBV2, with 8 positions matching TRBD2. CDR3 size: 15 residues. The germline V gene has CDR1 SNHLY and CDR2 FYNNEI. V shed 1 base, J shed 0 bases, and the junction held 0 bases outside the gene matches. The CDR3 DNA is TGTGCCAGCAGTGAAGAGCGGGGGAGCACAGATACGCAGTATTTT. This gives the protein CASSEERGSTDTQYF.

The chain has TRBV5-1 and TRBJ1-2; a possible D gene is TRBD1 (6 bases). V gave up 1 base and J gave up 8 bases, with 12 bases separating them. Germline lookup yields CDR1 SGHRS and CDR2 YFSETQ. CDR3 length equals 13 residues. The CDR3 region is CASSLSAGEGYTF. CDR3 sequence (DNA): TGCGCCAGCAGCTTGTCGGCAGGGGAAGGCTACACCTTC.

This sequence joins TRBV6-6 and TRBJ2-7; a possible D gene is TRBD1 (6 bases). The CDR3 is 12 amino acids. Trimming removed 6 bases at V and 2 bases at J, with 8 bases between. Germline lookup yields CDR1 MNHNY and CDR2 SVGAGI (reference sequence). CDR3 coding DNA: TGTGCCAGCAGGGCAGGGGCCTACGAGCAGTACTTC. This encodes CASRAGAYEQYF.

V usage is TRBV11-3 and J usage is TRBJ1-6; weak D call: TRBD1 (5 bases). Trimming removed 0 bases at V and 7 bases at J, with 10 bases between. CDR1 is SGHNT and CDR2 is YENEEA in the germline V gene. This CDR3 spans 15 amino acids. Written as DNA, the CDR3 is TGTGCCAGCAGCTTAGACTTGGGGCGGAATTCACCCCTCCACTTT. Translation: CASSLDLGRNSPLHF.

The CDR3 bases are TGTGCCAGCACCCATCTGGTCAGGGACAATCAGCCCCAGCATTTT. This codes for CASTHLVRDNQPQHF. This rearrangement joins TRBV11-3 to TRBJ1-5; weak D call: TRBD1 (5 bases). V was trimmed by 7 bases and J by 3 bases, leaving 16 bases between them. The CDR3 consists of 15 residues. Per germline, CDR1 SGHNT and CDR2 YENEEA. The variable domain in full, completed from reference TRBV11-3 and TRBJ1-5, reads EAGVVQSPRYKIIEKKQPVAFWCNPISGHNTLYWYLQNLGQGPELLIRYENEEAVDDSQLPKDRFSAERLKGVDSTLKIQPAELGDSAVYLCASTHLVRDNQPQHFGDGTRLSIL.

The rearrangement uses TRBV5-1 and TRBJ1-3; no clear D. The CDR3 extends over 15 amino acids. CDR1 is SGHRS, CDR2 YFSETQ, per germline. V lost 4 bases to trimming and J lost 0 bases, with 11 bases between them. The CDR3 loop reads CASSPAESSGNTIYF. In DNA, the CDR3 is TGCGCCAGCAGCCCCGCGGAGAGCTCTGGAAACACCATATATTTT.

The genes are TRBV2 and TRBJ1-4; maybe TRBD1 (6 bases). Trimming took 6 bases from V and 3 from J, leaving 14 bases between them. Germline CDR1 SNHLY, CDR2 FYNNEI. There are 15 residues in the CDR3. The CDR3 loop is CASRAFTGSNEKLFF. The CDR3 nucleotides are TGTGCCAGCAGAGCCTTTACAGGGTCTAATGAAAAACTGTTTTTT.

J is TRBJ2-2 and V is TRBV6-5; unclear D gene. The length of the CDR3 is 13 residues. Between the trimmed V and J ends, which lost 7 bases and 0 bases, there was a span of 6 bases. Germline CDR1 and CDR2: MNHEY and SVGAGI. For the CDR3, the DNA is TGTGCCAGCACAGCGCCGAACACCGGGGAGCTGTTTTTT. Translation: CASTAPNTGELFF.

This chain uses TRBV2 with TRBJ2-7, with 14 bases fitting TRBD2. CDR1 and CDR2 (germline): SNHLY, FYNNEI. After removal of 0 bases from V and 2 bases from J, the junction contained 18 bases not matched to a gene. The CDR3 runs to 22 residues. The CDR3 region is CASSEAFFRMTSGRADPYEQYF. For the CDR3, the DNA is TGTGCCAGCAGTGAAGCGTTTTTCAGGATGACTAGCGGGAGGGCCGATCCCTACGAGCAGTACTTC.

The rearrangement joins TRBV6-5 to TRBJ2-7, with 12 bases that match TRBD2. Germline V gives CDR1 MNHEY, CDR2 SVGAGI. The CDR3 runs 15 residues. The ends lost 6 bases at V and 5 bases at J; junction bases unmatched: 8. The CDR3 reads CASRYTSGGRNEQYF. Here the CDR3 DNA reads TGTGCCAGCAGGTACACTAGCGGGGGGAGGAACGAGCAGTACTTC.